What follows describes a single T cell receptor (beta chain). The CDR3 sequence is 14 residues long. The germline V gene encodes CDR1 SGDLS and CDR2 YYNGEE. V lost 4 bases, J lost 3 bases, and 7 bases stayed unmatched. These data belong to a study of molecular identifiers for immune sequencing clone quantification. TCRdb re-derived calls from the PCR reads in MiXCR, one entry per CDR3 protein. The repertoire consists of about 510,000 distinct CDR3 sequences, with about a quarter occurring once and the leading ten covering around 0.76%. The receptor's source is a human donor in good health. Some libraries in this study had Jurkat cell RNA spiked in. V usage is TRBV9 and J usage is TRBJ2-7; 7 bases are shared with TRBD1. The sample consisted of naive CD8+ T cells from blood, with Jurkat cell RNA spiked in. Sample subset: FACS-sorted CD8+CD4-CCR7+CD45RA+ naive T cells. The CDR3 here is CASSPKDRNYEQYF. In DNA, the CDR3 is TGTGCCAGCAGCCCGAAGGACAGGAACTACGAGCAGTACTTC.